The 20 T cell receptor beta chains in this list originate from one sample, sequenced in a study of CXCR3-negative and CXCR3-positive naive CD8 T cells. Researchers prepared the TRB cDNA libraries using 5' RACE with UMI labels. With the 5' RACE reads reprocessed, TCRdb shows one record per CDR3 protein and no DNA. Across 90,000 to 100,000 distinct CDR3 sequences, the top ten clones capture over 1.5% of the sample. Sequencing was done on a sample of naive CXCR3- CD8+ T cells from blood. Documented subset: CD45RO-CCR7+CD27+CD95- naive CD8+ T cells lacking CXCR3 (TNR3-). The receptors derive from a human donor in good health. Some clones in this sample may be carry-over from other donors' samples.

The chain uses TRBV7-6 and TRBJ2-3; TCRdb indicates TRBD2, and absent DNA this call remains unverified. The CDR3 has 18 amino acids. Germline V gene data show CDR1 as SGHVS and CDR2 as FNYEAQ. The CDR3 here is CASSLVVGASSSTDTQYF.

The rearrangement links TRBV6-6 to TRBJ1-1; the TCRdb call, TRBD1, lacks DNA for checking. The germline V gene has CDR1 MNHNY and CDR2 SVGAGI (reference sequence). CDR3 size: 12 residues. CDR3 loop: CASSGGGTEAFF.

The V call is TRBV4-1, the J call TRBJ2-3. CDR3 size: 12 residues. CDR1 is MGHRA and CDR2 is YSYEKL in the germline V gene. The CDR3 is CASSQFGDTQYF.

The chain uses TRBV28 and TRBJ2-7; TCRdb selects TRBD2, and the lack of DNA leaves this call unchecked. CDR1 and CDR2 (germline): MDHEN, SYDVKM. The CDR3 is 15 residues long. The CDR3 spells CASTWSGRSSYEQYF.

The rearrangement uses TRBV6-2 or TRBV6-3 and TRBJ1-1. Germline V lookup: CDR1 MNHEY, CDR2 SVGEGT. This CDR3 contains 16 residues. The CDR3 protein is CASSYPIREENTEAFF.

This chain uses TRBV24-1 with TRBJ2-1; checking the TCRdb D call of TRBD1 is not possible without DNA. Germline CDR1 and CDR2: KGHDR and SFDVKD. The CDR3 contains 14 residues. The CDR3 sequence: CATSDLGGRGEQFF.

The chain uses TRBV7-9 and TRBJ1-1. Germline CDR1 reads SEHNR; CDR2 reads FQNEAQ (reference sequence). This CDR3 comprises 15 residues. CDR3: CASSPHRGSGTEAFF.

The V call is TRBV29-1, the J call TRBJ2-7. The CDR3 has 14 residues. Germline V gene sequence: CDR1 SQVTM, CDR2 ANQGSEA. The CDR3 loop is CSVLQAENNYEQYF.

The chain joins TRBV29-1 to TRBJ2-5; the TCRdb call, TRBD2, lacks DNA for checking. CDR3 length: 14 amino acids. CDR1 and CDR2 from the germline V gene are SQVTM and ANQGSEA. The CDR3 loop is CSAPGLAERETQYF.

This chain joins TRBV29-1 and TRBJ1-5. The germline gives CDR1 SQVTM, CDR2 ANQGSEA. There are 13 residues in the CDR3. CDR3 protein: CSVDEGLGQPQHF.

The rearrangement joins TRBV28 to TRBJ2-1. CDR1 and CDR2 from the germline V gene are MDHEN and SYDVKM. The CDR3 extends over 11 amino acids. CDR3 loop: CASRGNSEQFF.

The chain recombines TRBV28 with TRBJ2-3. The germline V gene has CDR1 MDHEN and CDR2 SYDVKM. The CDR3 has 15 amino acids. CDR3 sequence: CASSLWVRGTDTQYF.

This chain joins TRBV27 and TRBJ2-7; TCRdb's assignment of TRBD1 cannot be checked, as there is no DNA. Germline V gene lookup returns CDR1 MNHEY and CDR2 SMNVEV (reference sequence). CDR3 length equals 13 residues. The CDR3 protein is CASSLGTVYEQYF.

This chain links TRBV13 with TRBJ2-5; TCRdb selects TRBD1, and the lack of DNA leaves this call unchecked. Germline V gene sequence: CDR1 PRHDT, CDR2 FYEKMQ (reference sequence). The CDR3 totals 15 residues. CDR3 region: CASSPNVGGAETQYF.

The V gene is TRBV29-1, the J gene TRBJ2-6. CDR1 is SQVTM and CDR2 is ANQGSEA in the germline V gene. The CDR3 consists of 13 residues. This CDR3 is CSGGSSGANVLTF. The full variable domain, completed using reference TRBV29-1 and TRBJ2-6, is SAVISQKPSRDICQRGTSLTIQCQVDSQVTMMFWYRQQPGQSLTLIATANQGSEATYESGFVIDKFPISRPNLTFSTLTVSNMSPEDSSIYLCSGGSSGANVLTFGAGSRLTVL.

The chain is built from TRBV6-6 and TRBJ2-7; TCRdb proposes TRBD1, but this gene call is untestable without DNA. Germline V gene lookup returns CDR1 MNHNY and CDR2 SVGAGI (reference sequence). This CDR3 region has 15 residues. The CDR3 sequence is CASGHPTGGRYEQYF.

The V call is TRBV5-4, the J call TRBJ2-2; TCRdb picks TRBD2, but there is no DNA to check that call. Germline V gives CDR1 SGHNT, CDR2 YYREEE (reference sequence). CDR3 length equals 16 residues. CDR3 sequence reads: CASTSSGLAGAGELFF.

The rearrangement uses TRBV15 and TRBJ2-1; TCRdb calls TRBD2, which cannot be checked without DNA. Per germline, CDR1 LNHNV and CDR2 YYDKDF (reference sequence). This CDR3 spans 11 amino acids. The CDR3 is CATSHQEGQFF. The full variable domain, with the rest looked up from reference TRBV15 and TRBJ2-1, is DAMVIQNPRYQVTQFGKPVTLSCSQTLNHNVMYWYQQKSSQAPKLLFHYYDKDFNNEADTPDNFQSRRPNTSFCFLDIRSPGLGDTAMYLCATSHQEGQFFGPGTRLTVL.

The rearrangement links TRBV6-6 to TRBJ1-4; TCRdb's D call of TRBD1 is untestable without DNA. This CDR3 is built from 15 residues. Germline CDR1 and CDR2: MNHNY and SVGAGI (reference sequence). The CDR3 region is CASRTPGQSDEKLFF.

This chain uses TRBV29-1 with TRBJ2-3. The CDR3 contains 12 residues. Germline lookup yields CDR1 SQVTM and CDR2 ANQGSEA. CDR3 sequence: CSVEGLTDTQYF.